This T cell receptor beta chain stems from a study of spatial heterogeneity in lung cancer (dated by TCRdb to between 2018 and 2020). In terms of the full investigation: More beta-chain than alpha-chain transcripts were consistently detected, likely reflecting higher beta-chain transcript abundance. Both alpha and beta chains were TCR-sequenced in 210 or so tumor regions, approximately 67 matched nontumor lung samples and over 55 PBMC samples obtained at surgery. In the raw uncorrected reads, each unique combination of TCR and UMI appeared on average more than ten times. Nonsynonymous mutation counts, determined by whole-exome sequencing of tumor tissue, were related to features of the TCR repertoire. In non-small cell lung cancer, the study quantitatively compared TCR alpha and beta repertoires across several tumor regions, matched nontumor lung, and blood. Beyond this particular receptor, the publication reports: Ubiquitous expanded tumor TCRs were found in blood more often at tumor resection than at routine follow-up. Additional single-cell paired TCR alpha and beta sequencing was considered necessary to confirm, at a functional level, the hypothesis that regional TCRs recognize regional mutations.

V trim: 5 bases; J trim: 3 bases; unmatched bases: 8. The CDR3 sequence holds 15 residues, the cysteine and phenylalanine included. Solely the CDR3 DNA is kept, with 45 bases framed from the first base. In the germline V gene (reference sequence), CDR1 corresponds to SEHNR and CDR2 to FQNEAQ. The sample's time point, from its label and the paper: sample taken at primary tumor resection. For TCR sequencing, whole RNA was extracted from tumor and nontumor lung tissue, or from cryopreserved PBMC samples, and no cell sorting was done. Donors were over 60 patients with early-stage, untreated non-small cell lung cancer from the lung TRACERx cohort. Only patients with enough RNA available from two or more tumor regions were chosen for TCR sequencing. A word on this clonotype: There is no known antigen for this receptor. No base-level quality is on record; no much larger clone is a single base apart.

To prepare the library, 5' RACE was applied. The sequencer was a NextSeq 500. In the TCR library protocol, a unique molecular identifier was attached to each TCR cDNA molecule so that PCR and sequencing errors could be corrected. From the authors' description of their analysis: TCR identification, UMI-based error correction and CDR3 extraction were all carried out with Decombinator tools. TCRs above a frequency of 2 per 1,000, corresponding to the top 1% of the tumor frequency distribution, were defined as expanded. Renyi diversity was calculated using the R vegan package after each repertoire was subsampled 100 times to 5,000 TCRs. To build CDR3 similarity networks, amino acid triplet string-kernel similarity was used, and CDR3s were connected when their pairwise similarity was above 0.82. TCRdb reanalyzed the raw reads on its own, using fastp at Q25 for trimming and MiXCR for clone calling, and kept in-frame beta chains. Here each entry gathers all rows of one CDR3 protein and keeps the most common genes and DNA. The V and J calls were not made by the authors but by TCRdb's processing. In this sample the table shows about 85,000 distinct CDR3 sequences, about a fifth of which occur a single time. The ten largest clones take up roughly 6% of the sample.

This sequence originates from a male donor with early-stage non-small cell lung cancer. The chain joins TRBV7-9 to TRBJ1-1; 8 bases in between match TRBD1. The sequencing used PBMCs, collected at surgery. Here the CDR3 is given as CASSPQGAGDTEAFF. The DNA sequence is given as TGTGCCAGCAGCCCCCAGGGGGCGGGGGACACTGAAGCTTTCTTT. Outside the CDR3, residues come from the reference TRBV7-9 and TRBJ1-1 proteins, so the full variable domain is: DTGVSQNPRHKITKRGQNVTFRCDPISEHNRLYWYRQTLGQGPEFLTYFQNEAQLEKSRLLSDRFSAERPKGSFSTLEIQRTEQGDSAMYLCASSPQGAGDTEAFFGQGTRLTVV.